This TCR beta chain was identified in a study of shared T cell receptors in the human thymus. The junction had 7 bases not matched to a gene; V was cut back by 4 bases and J by 4 bases. The V gene's germline CDR1 is MRHNA and CDR2 SNTAGT. CDR3 length: 15 amino acids. Data came from immunoSEQ multiplex PCR; TCRdb stores just in-frame clones and leaves some out. This table holds hundreds of thousands of clones, more than 75% found once. This sample also appeared in a second study, on human thymus T cells. From that report: Having surgery to correct congenital heart defects, healthy Finnish infants acted as the donors.

This TCR was sampled from a boy less than two years old with a congenital heart defect. The sample was thymocytes. The chain combines TRBV6-4 with TRBJ1-2; 9 bases match TRBD1. CDR3 DNA: TGTGCCAGCAGTGGGGGAGGACAGGGGCGCTATGGCTACACCTTC. Protein sequence: CASSGGGQGRYGYTF.